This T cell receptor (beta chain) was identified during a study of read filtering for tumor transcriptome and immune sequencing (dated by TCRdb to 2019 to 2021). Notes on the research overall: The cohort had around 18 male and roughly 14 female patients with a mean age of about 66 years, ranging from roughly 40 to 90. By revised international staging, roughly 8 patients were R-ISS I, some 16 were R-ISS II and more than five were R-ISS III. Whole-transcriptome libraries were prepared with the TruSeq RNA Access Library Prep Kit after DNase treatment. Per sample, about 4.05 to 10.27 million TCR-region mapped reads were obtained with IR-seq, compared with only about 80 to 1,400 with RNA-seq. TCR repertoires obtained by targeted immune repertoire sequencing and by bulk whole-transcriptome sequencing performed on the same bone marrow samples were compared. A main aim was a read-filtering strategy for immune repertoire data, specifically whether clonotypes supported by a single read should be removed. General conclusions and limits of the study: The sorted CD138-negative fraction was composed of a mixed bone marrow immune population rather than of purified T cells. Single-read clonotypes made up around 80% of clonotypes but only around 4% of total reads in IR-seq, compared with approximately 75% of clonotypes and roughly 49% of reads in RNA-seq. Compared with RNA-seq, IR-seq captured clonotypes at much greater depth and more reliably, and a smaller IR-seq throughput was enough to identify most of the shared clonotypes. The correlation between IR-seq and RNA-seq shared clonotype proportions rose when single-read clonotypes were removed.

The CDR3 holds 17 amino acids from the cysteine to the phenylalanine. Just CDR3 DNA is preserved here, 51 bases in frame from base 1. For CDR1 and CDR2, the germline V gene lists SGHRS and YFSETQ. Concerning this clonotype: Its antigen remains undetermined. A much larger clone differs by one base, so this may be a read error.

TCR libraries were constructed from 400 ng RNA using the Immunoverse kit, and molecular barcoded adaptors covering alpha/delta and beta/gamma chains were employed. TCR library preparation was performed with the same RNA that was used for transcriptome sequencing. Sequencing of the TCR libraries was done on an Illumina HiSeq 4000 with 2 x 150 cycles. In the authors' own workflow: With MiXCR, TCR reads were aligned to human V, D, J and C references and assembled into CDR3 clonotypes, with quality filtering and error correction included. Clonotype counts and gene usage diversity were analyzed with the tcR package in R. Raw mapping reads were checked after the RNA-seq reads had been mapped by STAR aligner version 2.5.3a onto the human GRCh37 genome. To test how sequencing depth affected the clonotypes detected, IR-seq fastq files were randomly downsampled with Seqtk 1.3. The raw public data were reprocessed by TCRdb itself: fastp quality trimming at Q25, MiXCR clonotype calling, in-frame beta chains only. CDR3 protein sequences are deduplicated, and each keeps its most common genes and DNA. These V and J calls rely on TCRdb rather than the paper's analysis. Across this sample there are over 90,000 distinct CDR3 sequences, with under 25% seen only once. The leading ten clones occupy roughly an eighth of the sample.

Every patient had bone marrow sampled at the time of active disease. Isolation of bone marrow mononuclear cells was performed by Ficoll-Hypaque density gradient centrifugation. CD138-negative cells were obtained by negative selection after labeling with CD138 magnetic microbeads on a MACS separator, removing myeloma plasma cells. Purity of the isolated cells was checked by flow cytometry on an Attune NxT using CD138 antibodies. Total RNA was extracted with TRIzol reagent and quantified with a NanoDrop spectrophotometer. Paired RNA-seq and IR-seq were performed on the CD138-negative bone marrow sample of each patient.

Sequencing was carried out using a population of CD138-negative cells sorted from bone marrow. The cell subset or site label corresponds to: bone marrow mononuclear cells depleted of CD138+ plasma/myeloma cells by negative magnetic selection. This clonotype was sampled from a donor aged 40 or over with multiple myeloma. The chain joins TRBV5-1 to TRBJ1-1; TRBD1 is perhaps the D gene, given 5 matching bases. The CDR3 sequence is CTSSPARQSAVGTEAFF. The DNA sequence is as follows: TGCACCAGCAGCCCCGCTCGACAGAGTGCAGTGGGCACTGAAGCTTTCTTT.